Following are 10 T cell receptor beta chains from one sample sequenced in a study of cytomegalovirus exposure and HLA in healthy donors. Use of 60 Vbeta and 13 Jbeta primers characterized the PCR. The data were produced by immunoSEQ multiplex PCR, yet TCRdb's version contains in-frame clones alone and is incomplete. The sample lists about 87,000 clones, about four fifths occurring once. Input material: PBMCs. These receptors originate from a woman in her thirties or forties in good health and CMV-seronegative.

The V and J genes are TRBV14 and TRBJ2-7, with D perhaps TRBD2 (6 bases). The CDR3 runs 14 residues. The V gene's germline CDR1 is SGHDN and CDR2 FVKESK. V was shortened by 0 bases and J by 3 bases, with 9 bases between the two germline ends. CDR3 coding DNA: TGTGCCAGCAGCCAAGAGACGGGGGTCTACGAGCAGTACTTC. It translates to CASSQETGVYEQYF.

The rearrangement uses TRBV2 and TRBJ1-4, with a tentative D call TRBD1 (5 bases). Germline V gives CDR1 SNHLY, CDR2 FYNNEI. Trimming left V 7 bases short and J 0 bases short, with 21 bases between. CDR3 size: 18 residues. The CDR3 DNA is TGTGCCAGCACCCTACAGGTGTTCACTGCACCAACTAATGAAAAACTGTTTTTT. Amino acid sequence: CASTLQVFTAPTNEKLFF.

This clone was detected once. The junction and the germline gene differ at one end; a read error may be behind it. The V call is TRBV30, the J call TRBJ1-2; D is perhaps TRBD1 (6 bases). Germline V gene data show CDR1 as GTSNPN and CDR2 as SVGIG (reference sequence). The CDR3 loop spans 11 amino acids. DNA of the CDR3: TGTGCTCGGGGGGGCAGAGGTGGCTACCCCTTC. Translated, it gives CARGGRGGYPF.

The gene calls are TRBV5-1 and TRBJ2-7; D is possibly TRBD1 (5 bases). Germline V gene sequence: CDR1 SGHRS, CDR2 YFSETQ. The ends were cut back, 6 bases at V and 6 bases at J, with 22 bases in the middle. CDR3 size: 15 residues. The CDR3 is CASISIQDGFGEQYF. The CDR3 coding sequence is TGCGCCAGCATTTCCATACAGGATGGGTTTGGCGAGCAGTACTTC.

This clone has a handful of counts. CDR3 sequence reads: CASSPQGGDQPQHF. CDR3 bases: TGTGCCAGCAGCCCCCAGGGAGGGGATCAGCCCCAGCATTTT. The rearrangement uses TRBV7-2 and TRBJ1-5; possibly TRBD1 for D (5 bases). Trimming left V 5 bases short and J 5 bases short, with 13 bases between. The germline gives CDR1 SGHTA, CDR2 FQGNSA. The CDR3 sequence is 14 residues long.

This clone was recorded once. The gene calls are TRBV9 and TRBJ1-4, with 12 positions matching TRBD1. Germline V lookup: CDR1 SGDLS, CDR2 YYNGEE. With 3 bases clipped from V and 4 bases from J, the junction kept 4 bases outside the gene matches. The CDR3 runs 16 residues. The CDR3 DNA is TGTGCCAGCAGCGGAGGGACAGGGGGCAATAATGAAAAACTGTTTTTT. Translated, it gives CASSGGTGGNNEKLFF.

This chain joins TRBV4-2 and TRBJ2-7, with 9 bases identical to TRBD1. Germline trimming cut 0 bases from V and 4 bases from J; bases unmatched to any gene: 10. The germline V gene has CDR1 LGHNA and CDR2 YNFKEQ. The CDR3 contains 17 residues. Here the CDR3 DNA reads TGTGCCAGCAGCCAAGATAGTTCGGGACAGGGAGGATACGAGCAGTACTTC. The encoded protein is CASSQDSSGQGGYEQYF.

The chain links TRBV5-4 to TRBJ2-7; 15 nucleotides align to TRBD2. V shed 4 bases, J shed 7 bases, and the junction held 3 bases outside the gene matches. The CDR3 spans 14 residues. Germline V gives CDR1 SGHNT, CDR2 YYREEE (reference sequence). CDR3 in amino acids: CASSQGTSGGEQYF. In DNA form, the CDR3 reads TGTGCCAGCAGCCAGGGGACTAGCGGGGGGGAGCAGTACTTC.

This clone is a singleton in its sample. This rearrangement joins TRBV9 to TRBJ2-3; D is uncertain. Germline CDR1 and CDR2: SGDLS and YYNGEE. There are 13 residues in the CDR3. Trimming removed 2 bases from V and 5 bases from J, with 9 bases in between. The CDR3 sequence: CASSVAGLDTQYF. CDR3 bases: TGTGCCAGCAGCGTGGCAGGTCTAGATACGCAGTATTTT.

This clone was observed a handful of times. The junction and the germline gene differ at one end; a read error may be behind it. The sample holds other DNA sequences that translate to the same CDR3. V and J are TRBV7-9 and TRBJ2-6; D may be TRBD2 (7 bases). Germline V gene data show CDR1 as SEHNR and CDR2 as FQNEAQ (reference sequence). This CDR3 spans 17 amino acids. Here the CDR3 DNA reads TGTGCCAGCAGCCTAGCGACGGGGGGCACTGGGGCCAACGTCCTGACTTTC. This translates into CASSLATGGTGANVLTF.